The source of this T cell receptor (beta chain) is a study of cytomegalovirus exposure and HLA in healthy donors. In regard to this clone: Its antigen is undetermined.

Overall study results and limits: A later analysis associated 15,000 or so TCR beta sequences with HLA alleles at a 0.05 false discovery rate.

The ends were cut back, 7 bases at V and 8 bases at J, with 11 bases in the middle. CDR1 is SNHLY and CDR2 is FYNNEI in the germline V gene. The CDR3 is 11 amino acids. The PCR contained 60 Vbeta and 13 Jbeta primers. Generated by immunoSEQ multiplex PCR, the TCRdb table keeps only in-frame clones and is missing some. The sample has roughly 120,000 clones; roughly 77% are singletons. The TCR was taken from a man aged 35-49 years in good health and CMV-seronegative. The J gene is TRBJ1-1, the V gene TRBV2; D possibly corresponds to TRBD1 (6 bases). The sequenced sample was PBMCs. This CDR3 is CASKEQGEAFF. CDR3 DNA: TGTGCCAGCAAAGAACAGGGCGAAGCTTTCTTT.